Listed below are T cell receptor beta chains from one sample, sequenced in a study of blood T cell repertoires in COVID-19. The method was immunoSEQ multiplex PCR; TCRdb's version includes in-frame clones alone and lacks a portion of them. The sample carries nearly 200,000 clones, about 80% recorded once. The sample consisted of PBMCs or T cells enriched from blood (not recorded which). The receptors stem from a man in his forties who had recovered from COVID-19. Both conserved end residues are part of each CDR3. Each record gives: D gene, V gene, clone size, J gene, CDR3 protein, CDR3 DNA. D genes are given only for firm matches. The listing skips clone size in some rows; elsewhere it reads once, few, many or a size class.

>TRBD1|TRBV28|.|TRBJ2-5
CASSLGDREGETQYF
TGTGCCAGCAGTTTGGGGGACAGGGAAGGAGAGACCCAGTACTTC
>.|TRBV28|.|TRBJ1-5
CASSNLVQPQHF
TGTGCCAGCAGCAACCTAGTCCAGCCCCAGCATTTT
>TRBD1|TRBV30|.|TRBJ1-2
CAWSGQGISGYTF
TGTGCCTGGAGTGGACAGGGAATCTCTGGCTACACCTTC
>.|TRBV11-2|.|TRBJ1-2
CASSLRGILKPNYGYTF
TGTGCCAGCAGCTTACGTGGCATCTTAAAACCCAACTATGGCTACACCTTC
>.|TRBV5-4|.|TRBJ1-2
CASSLGWTNSGSGYTF
TGTGCCAGCAGCTTGGGCTGGACAAACAGTGGTTCAGGCTACACCTTC
>TRBD1|TRBV28|.|TRBJ1-2
CASGSVAGGRGTNYGYTF
TGTGCCAGCGGTAGTGTAGCAGGGGGAAGGGGGACTAACTATGGCTACACCTTC
>.|TRBV6-5|.|TRBJ1-2
CASSQKRNYGYTF
TGTGCCAGCAGCCAAAAGAGAAACTATGGCTACACCTTC
>TRBD1|TRBV10-3|once|TRBJ1-6
CAISPGTVNSPLHF
TGTGCCATCAGCCCCGGGACAGTGAATTCACCCCTCCACTTT
>.|TRBV2|once|TRBJ1-1
CASSEGELNTEAFF
TGTGCCAGCAGTGAAGGCGAGCTGAACACTGAAGCTTTCTTT
>.|TRBV12-3/TRBV12-4|.|TRBJ1-3
CASSFWTSHTIYF
TGTGCCAGCAGTTTTTGGACAAGTCACACCATATATTTT
>.|TRBV2|.|TRBJ1-1
CASNSLMNTEAFF
TGTGCCAGCAACAGCTTGATGAACACTGAAGCTTTCTTT
>TRBD2|TRBV9|.|TRBJ2-1
CASSAPSGVWEQFF
TGTGCCAGCAGCGCCCCGAGCGGGGTTTGGGAGCAGTTCTTC
>.|TRBV4-3|.|TRBJ1-6
CASSSAGLPLHF
TGCGCCAGCAGCTCCGCAGGTTTACCCCTCCACTTT
>.|TRBV5-6|.|TRBJ1-3
CASSRLGEGGVGNTIYF
TGTGCCAGCAGCCGTTTGGGCGAGGGAGGTGTTGGAAACACCATATATTTT
>.|TRBV19|.|TRBJ2-3
CASSSAGRPDTQYF
TGTGCCAGTAGCAGTGCGGGGAGACCCGATACGCAGTATTTT
>TRBD2|TRBV4-3|.|TRBJ2-1
CASSQILERGNSEQFF
TGCGCCAGCAGCCAGATCCTTGAGCGGGGGAATAGTGAGCAGTTCTTC
>.|TRBV11-2|.|TRBJ2-1
CASSLVRGRVGEQFF
TGTGCCAGCAGCTTAGTCAGGGGCAGGGTGGGTGAGCAGTTCTTC
>.|TRBV6-5|.|TRBJ1-1
CASSLQASDTEAFF
TGTGCCAGCAGCTTACAGGCATCGGACACTGAAGCTTTCTTT
>TRBD1|TRBV7-2|once|TRBJ1-1
CASSSTLGTGGNTEAFF
TGTGCCAGCAGCTCCACCCTAGGGACAGGGGGAAACACTGAAGCTTTCTTT
>.|TRBV5-8|.|TRBJ2-1
CASSPKGRGSYGEQFF
TGTGCCAGCAGCCCCAAAGGCAGGGGCTCCTACGGTGAGCAGTTCTTC
>TRBD1|TRBV6-4|.|TRBJ1-1
CASSAVPGQGEAFF
TGTGCCAGCAGTGCCGTCCCGGGACAGGGTGAAGCTTTCTTT
>TRBD1|TRBV7-9|.|TRBJ1-2
CASSPGTGWAPYGYTF
TGTGCCAGCAGCCCAGGGACAGGGTGGGCTCCCTATGGCTACACCTTC
>TRBD2|TRBV2|.|TRBJ2-5
CASGGLAGGPQETQYF
TGTGCCAGCGGGGGACTAGCGGGGGGCCCGCAAGAGACCCAGTACTTC
>.|TRBV5-4|.|TRBJ1-2
CASSLAGVDGYTF
TGTGCCAGCAGCTTGGCAGGGGTGGATGGCTACACCTTC
>.|TRBV2|.|TRBJ1-4
CAGTRETNEKLFF
TGTGCCGGGACTAGGGAAACTAATGAAAAACTGTTTTTT
>TRBD2|TRBV19|.|TRBJ2-3
CASSIAGGRGDTQYF
TGTGCCAGTTCTATAGCGGGGGGCCGCGGAGATACGCAGTATTTT
>TRBD2|TRBV13|.|TRBJ2-1
CASSLKRGGYNEQFF
TGTGCCAGCAGCTTAAAGCGGGGGGGCTACAATGAGCAGTTCTTC
>.|TRBV6-5|once|TRBJ1-6
CASTWGGSLSSPLHF
TGTGCCAGCACCTGGGGAGGGTCTCTTTCGTCACCCCTCCACTTT
>TRBD2|TRBV27|once|TRBJ2-1
CASSLPSGGVNNEQFF
TGTGCCAGCAGTTTACCGAGCGGGGGGGTTAACAATGAGCAGTTCTTC
>TRBD1|TRBV18|.|TRBJ1-2
CASSPGTGGYGYTF
TGTGCCAGCTCACCAGGGACAGGGGGATATGGCTACACCTTC
>TRBD2|TRBV6-1|once|TRBJ2-1
CASSDGGGADEQFF
TGTGCCAGCAGTGACGGCGGGGGTGCCGATGAGCAGTTCTTC
>.|TRBV6-6|.|TRBJ1-1
CASTTANTEAFF
TGTGCCAGCACGACAGCGAACACTGAAGCTTTCTTT
>.|TRBV3-1/TRBV3-2|.|TRBJ1-2
CASSQDRSMGGYTF
TGTGCCAGCAGCCAAGATAGGTCCATGGGCGGCTACACCTTC
>TRBD2|TRBV28|.|TRBJ2-3
CASSFRLAGGADTQYF
TGTGCCAGCAGTTTTAGACTAGCGGGGGGCGCGGATACGCAGTATTTT
>.|TRBV28|.|TRBJ1-2
CASREGSNYGYTF
TGTGCCAGCAGGGAGGGATCCAACTATGGCTACACCTTC
>TRBD1|TRBV5-4|.|TRBJ2-1
CASRRDREVSYNEQFF
TGTGCCAGCAGAAGGGACAGAGAAGTCTCCTACAATGAGCAGTTCTTC
>.|TRBV12-3/TRBV12-4|.|TRBJ1-3
CASSFYGNTIYF
TGTGCCAGCAGTTTCTATGGAAACACCATATATTTT
>.|TRBV4-2|.|TRBJ2-7
CASSPGQIGDEQYF
TGTGCCAGCAGCCCTGGACAGATTGGGGACGAGCAGTACTTC
>.|TRBV5-4|.|TRBJ1-3
CASSARGISGNTIYF
TGTGCCAGCTCCGCGAGGGGGATATCTGGAAACACCATATATTTT
>.|TRBV20-1|once|TRBJ2-3
CSASRKRLGLTVNTQYF
TGCAGTGCTAGTCGTAAGAGGTTAGGCCTTACGGTAAATACGCAGTATTTT
>.|TRBV18|once|TRBJ2-2
CASSPPYGRKNTGELFF
TGTGCCAGCTCACCACCGTATGGGAGAAAGAACACCGGGGAGCTGTTTTTT
>TRBD2|TRBV2|.|TRBJ2-5
CASTWTSGGKETQYF
TGTGCCAGCACCTGGACTAGCGGGGGAAAAGAGACCCAGTACTTC
>TRBD1|TRBV10-3|.|TRBJ1-1
CAITSDRRIAFF
TGTGCCATCACCTCGGACAGGAGGATTGCTTTCTTT
>TRBD1|TRBV7-9|.|TRBJ2-5
CASSSGTGRQTQYF
TGTGCCAGCAGCTCTGGGACAGGAAGGCAGACCCAGTACTTC
>TRBD1|TRBV4-1|.|TRBJ2-1
CASSVQGLGNEQFF
TGCGCCAGCAGCGTACAGGGGTTGGGCAATGAGCAGTTCTTC
>.|TRBV7-8|.|TRBJ2-1
CASSLAGGASNEQFF
TGTGCCAGCAGCTTAGCCGGTGGGGCCAGTAATGAGCAGTTCTTC
>.|TRBV10-3|.|TRBJ1-2
CAISESGRVGYGYTF
TGTGCCATCAGTGAGTCCGGCCGAGTCGGGTATGGCTACACCTTC
>.|TRBV7-6|once|TRBJ1-2
CASSLTGGYTF
TGTGCCAGCAGCTTAACGGGTGGCTACACCTTC
>TRBD1|TRBV5-1|.|TRBJ1-2
CASSLAGTGAYGYTF
TGCGCCAGCAGCCTGGCCGGGACAGGGGCCTATGGCTACACCTTC
>.|TRBV30|.|TRBJ1-2
CAGQGQQENLPYGYTF
TGTGCCGGACAAGGACAACAGGAAAACCTCCCCTATGGCTACACCTTC
>.|TRBV2|.|TRBJ2-3
CASAGRGGSTDTQYF
TGTGCCAGTGCCGGTAGGGGGGGGAGCACAGATACGCAGTATTTT
>TRBD1|TRBV15|.|TRBJ2-7
CATSRGDSYEQYF
TGTGCCACCAGCAGAGGGGACAGCTACGAGCAGTACTTC
>.|TRBV29-1|.|TRBJ2-1
CSVRDGDEQFF
TGCAGCGTTCGGGATGGCGATGAGCAGTTCTTC
>.|TRBV19|.|TRBJ1-1
CASSMGGTGNTEAFF
TGTGCCAGTAGTATGGGGGGGACGGGGAACACTGAAGCTTTCTTT